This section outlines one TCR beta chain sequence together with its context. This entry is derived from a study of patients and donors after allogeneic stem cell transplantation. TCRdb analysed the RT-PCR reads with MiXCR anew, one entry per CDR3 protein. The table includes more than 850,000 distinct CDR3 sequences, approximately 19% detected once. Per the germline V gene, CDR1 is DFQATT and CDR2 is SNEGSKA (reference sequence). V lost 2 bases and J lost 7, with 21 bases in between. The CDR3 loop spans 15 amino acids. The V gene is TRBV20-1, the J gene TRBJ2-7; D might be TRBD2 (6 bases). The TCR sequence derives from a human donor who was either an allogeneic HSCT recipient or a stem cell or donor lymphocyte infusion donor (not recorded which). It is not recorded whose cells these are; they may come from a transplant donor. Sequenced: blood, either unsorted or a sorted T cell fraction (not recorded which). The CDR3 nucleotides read TGCAGTGCTAGAACTACTAGTAAGATCGGAGGGGAGCAGTACTTC. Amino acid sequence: CSARTTSKIGGEQYF.